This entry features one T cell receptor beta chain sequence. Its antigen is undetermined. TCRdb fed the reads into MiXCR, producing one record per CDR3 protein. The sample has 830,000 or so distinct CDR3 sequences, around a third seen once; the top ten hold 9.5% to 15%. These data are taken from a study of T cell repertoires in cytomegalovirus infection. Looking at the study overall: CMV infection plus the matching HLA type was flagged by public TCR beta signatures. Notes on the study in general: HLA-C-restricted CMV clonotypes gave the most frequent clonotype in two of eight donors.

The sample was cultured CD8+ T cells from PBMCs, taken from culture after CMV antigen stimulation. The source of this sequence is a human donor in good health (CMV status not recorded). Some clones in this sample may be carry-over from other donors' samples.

CDR3 sequence: CASNHWGTEAFF. Here the CDR3 DNA reads TGTGCCAGCAACCACTGGGGAACTGAAGCTTTCTTT. The rearrangement uses TRBV6-2 or TRBV6-3 and TRBJ1-1; D remains unclear. Trimming removed 7 bases at V and 5 bases at J, with 11 bases between. Germline-derived CDR1 and CDR2 are MNHEY and SVGEGT. This CDR3 comprises 12 residues.